The 23 T cell receptor beta chains below come from one sample, sequenced in a study of neurological immune-mediated disorders. TCRdb passed the 5' RACE reads through MiXCR, listing each CDR3 protein once. The sample lists 14,000 or so distinct CDR3 sequences; approximately 13% were seen once. The sequenced material came from CD8+ T cells from blood. The receptors shown here come from a female donor with HTLV-1-associated myelopathy (HAM/TSP).

Concerning this clonotype itself: The junction shows a germline mismatch at one end, possibly a read error. The chain joins TRBV4-1 to TRBJ2-7; 9 bases map to TRBD2. The CDR3 extends over 16 amino acids. Germline CDR1 is MGHRA and CDR2 is YSYEKL. The CDR3 is CANSPRAGGLPYEQYF. CDR3 nucleotides: TGCGCCAACAGCCCACGAGCGGGAGGTCTTCCTTACGAGCAGTACTTC.

This clonotype was picked up many times. The rearrangement links TRBV4-1 to TRBJ1-2, with 10 bases aligning to TRBD1. The CDR3 totals 23 residues. Germline lookup yields CDR1 MGHRA and CDR2 YSYEKL. V was clipped by 0 bases and J by 4 bases; unmatched bases: 26. CDR3 in amino acids: CASSQDGGTVLVKLTGGIYGYTF. CDR3 DNA sequence: TGCGCCAGCAGCCAAGATGGGGGAACTGTCCTAGTGAAACTGACAGGGGGCATCTATGGCTACACCTTC.

This clonotype was detected ten times or more. This chain joins TRBV4-1 and TRBJ2-7; no firm D call. The germline CDR1 and CDR2 sequences are MGHRA and YSYEKL. Trimming removed 1 base at V and 2 bases at J, with 21 bases between. The CDR3 is made up of 18 amino acids. CDR3 loop: CASSQGGQAEDITYEQYF. The CDR3 bases are TGCGCCAGCAGCCAAGGGGGTCAGGCAGAAGACATCACCTACGAGCAGTACTTC.

This clonotype occurred many times. The CDR3 loop reads CASSLWEFHSGANVLTF. CDR3 in DNA: TGTGCCAGCAGCTTGTGGGAGTTTCACTCTGGGGCCAACGTCCTGACTTTC. The V and J genes are TRBV5-6 and TRBJ2-6; D perhaps matches TRBD2 (5 bases). The CDR3 totals 17 residues. V was cut by 1 base and J by 0 bases, with 11 bases left in between. Germline loops: CDR1 SGHDT, CDR2 YYEEEE.

This clonotype was counted ten times or more. The chain uses TRBV20-1 and TRBJ1-1; the D is unclear. Trimming cost V 6 bases and J 1 base, with 9 bases left between them. CDR1 is DFQATT, CDR2 SNEGSKA, per germline (reference sequence). The length of the CDR3 is 12 residues. The CDR3 DNA reads TGCAGTGCCACGTGGGAGAACACTGAAGCTTTCTTT. Translated, it gives CSATWENTEAFF.

The chain has TRBV7-9 and TRBJ2-7; weak D call: TRBD1 (6 bases). The length of the CDR3 is 13 residues. Germline V gives CDR1 SEHNR, CDR2 FQNEAQ (reference sequence). Deletions cut 6 bases from V and 0 bases from J, with 9 bases between. CDR3 in DNA: TGTGCCAGCAGAGAGGACAGCTCCTACGAGCAGTACTTC. Translated: CASREDSSYEQYF. The entire variable domain, with the rest obtained from reference TRBV7-9 and TRBJ2-7, is as follows: DTGVSQNPRHKITKRGQNVTFRCDPISEHNRLYWYRQTLGQGPEFLTYFQNEAQLEKSRLLSDRFSAERPKGSFSTLEIQRTEQGDSAMYLCASREDSSYEQYFGPGTRLTVT.

Many counts were recorded for this clonotype. This rearrangement joins TRBV6-2 or TRBV6-3 to TRBJ2-1; TRBD2 matches at 9 bases. CDR1 is MNHEY and CDR2 is SVGEGT in the germline V gene. Trimming at V came to 6 bases and at J to 3 bases, leaving 12 bases not matched to a gene. The CDR3 has 17 residues. DNA of the CDR3: TGTGCCAGCAGCCAACCTTTAGAGCGGGGGGTCTACAATGAGCAGTTCTTC. Encoded protein: CASSQPLERGVYNEQFF.

By sample share, this clonotype is medium-sized. The chain uses TRBV12-3 or TRBV12-4 and TRBJ1-5; the D gene is possibly TRBD1 (5 bases). The CDR3 consists of 15 residues. Deletions cut 6 bases from V and 1 base from J, with 13 bases between. The CDR3 coding sequence is TGTGCCAGCAGCCAAGACAGCCTCAGCAATCAGCCCCAGCATTTT. It specifies CASSQDSLSNQPQHF.

By share, this clonotype counts as medium-sized. This sequence joins TRBV9 and TRBJ2-1; TRBD1 matches at 7 bases. The CDR3 contains 12 residues. Trimming took 2 bases from V and 10 from J; bases not matched to a gene: 3. Germline CDR1 SGDLS, CDR2 YYNGEE. The CDR3 sequence: CASSVETGEQFF. In DNA form, the CDR3 reads TGTGCCAGCAGCGTTGAGACAGGGGAGCAGTTCTTC.

This clonotype is large within its sample. V and J are TRBV15 and TRBJ2-2; TRBD2 matches at 9 bases. J was trimmed by 10 bases and V by 2 bases; bases with no gene match: 2. This CDR3 has 13 residues. Germline lookup yields CDR1 LNHNV and CDR2 YYDKDF (reference sequence). The CDR3 loop is CATSRIAGEELFF. CDR3 nucleotides: TGTGCCACCAGCAGAATAGCGGGAGAGGAGCTGTTTTTT.

This clonotype was seen many times. The chain recombines TRBV19 with TRBJ2-7; possible D gene TRBD2, 6 bases. The CDR3 is made up of 12 amino acids. Trimming removed 8 bases at V and 7 bases at J, with 15 bases between. CDR1 LNHDA and CDR2 SQIVND come from the germline V gene (reference sequence). The CDR3 DNA reads as TGTGCCAGTGGAAGGAGGGGTGGGGAGCAGTACTTC. Protein product: CASGRRGGEQYF.

In this sample, this clonotype turned up many times. The gene calls are TRBV19 and TRBJ1-1; D unresolved. The CDR3 has 11 amino acids. The germline gives CDR1 LNHDA, CDR2 SQIVND (reference sequence). V was trimmed by 3 bases and J by 6 bases, leaving 5 bases between them. The CDR3 nucleotides read TGTGCCAGTAGTATTTTCTCTGAAGCTTTCTTT. Translation gives CASSIFSEAFF.

This clonotype was counted many times. The CDR3 is CASSQETGTTNEKLFF. Here the CDR3 DNA reads TGTGCCAGCAGCCAAGAGACCGGGACAACTAATGAAAAACTGTTTTTT. The chain couples TRBV3-1 to TRBJ1-4; the D is unclear. Trimming pared 0 bases from V and 0 bases from J, leaving 8 bases between. From germline, CDR1 is LGHDT and CDR2 YNNKEL (reference sequence). The CDR3 contains 16 residues.

This clonotype was detected many times. This sequence joins TRBV12-3 or TRBV12-4 and TRBJ1-1, with D perhaps matching TRBD1 (5 bases). The ends were cut back, 8 bases at V and 2 bases at J, with 12 bases in the middle. CDR3 length equals 13 residues. The CDR3 nucleotides read TGTGCCAGCGACCGAGGGGTTAACACTGAAGCTTTCTTT. Translation: CASDRGVNTEAFF.

Ten or more counts support this clonotype. The rearrangement joins TRBV29-1 to TRBJ1-1, with D unresolved. Trimming pared 1 base from V and 0 bases from J, leaving 3 bases between. CDR3 size: 12 residues. Looked up from germline, CDR1 is SQVTM and CDR2 is ANQGSEA. CDR3 protein: CSVEGLNTEAFF. CDR3 nucleotides: TGCAGCGTTGAAGGGCTGAACACTGAAGCTTTCTTT.

This clonotype was seen repeatedly, ten times or more. The V call is TRBV6-5, the J call TRBJ1-4; D perhaps matches TRBD1 (6 bases). V was cut by 6 bases and J by 12 bases, with 14 bases left in between. From germline, CDR1 is MNHEY and CDR2 SVGAGI. The CDR3 is made up of 12 amino acids. CDR3 in amino acids: CASSTTGRQLFF. CDR3 coding DNA: TGTGCCAGCAGCACAACAGGGCGACAACTGTTTTTT.

Comment on this clonotype: The limits of the CDR3 on the DNA are not certain, so only TCRdb's listed CDR3 is given. The chain combines TRBV15 with TRBJ2-2. Germline V gene lookup returns CDR1 LNHNV and CDR2 YYDKDF (reference sequence). The CDR3 spans 15 amino acids, including both terminal residues. The CDR3 reads CATARPTRTPGSCFF.

CDR3 protein: CASSMGEGGAQYF. CDR3 nucleotides: TGTGCCAGCAGCATGGGTGAAGGCGGGGCCCAGTACTTC. This chain connects TRBV6-4 to TRBJ2-5, with a tentative D call TRBD2 (6 bases). The CDR3 is 13 amino acids. CDR1 and CDR2 from the germline V gene are MRHNA and SNTAGT. Between the trimmed V and J ends, which lost 6 bases and 9 bases, there was a span of 17 bases.

This rearrangement joins TRBV14 to TRBJ2-4; D tentatively reads TRBD1 or TRBD2 (5 bases each). Trimming took off 0 bases at V and 9 bases at J, with 12 bases between the two ends. Germline CDR1 is SGHDN and CDR2 is FVKESK. CDR3 length: 14 amino acids. CDR3 sequence reads: CASSQEAGSRIQYF. Here the CDR3 DNA reads TGTGCCAGCAGCCAAGAGGCAGGGAGTCGCATTCAGTACTTC.

This clonotype came up many times. The chain recombines TRBV29-1 with TRBJ2-1; 13 bases align to TRBD2. Germline V gene sequence: CDR1 SQVTM, CDR2 ANQGSEA. CDR3 size: 12 residues. J lost 10 bases, V lost 6 bases, and 3 bases had no gene match. CDR3 sequence reads: CSVATSGREQFF. CDR3 in DNA: TGCAGCGTCGCGACTAGCGGGAGGGAGCAGTTCTTC.

This clonotype was detected ten times or more. The J gene is TRBJ2-1, the V gene TRBV7-9; TRBD1 matches at 10 bases. Unmatched junction bases numbered 6, after V lost 3 bases and J lost 7 bases. Germline V gene data show CDR1 as SEHNR and CDR2 as FQNEAQ (reference sequence). The CDR3 length is 15 residues. CDR3: CASSFGTGESNEQFF. The CDR3 DNA follows: TGTGCCAGCAGCTTCGGGACAGGGGAATCGAATGAGCAGTTCTTC.

Many counts were recorded for this clonotype. This chain links TRBV11-3 with TRBJ2-7; 9 bases align to TRBD1. This CDR3 contains 16 residues. The ends lost 0 bases at V and 4 bases at J; junction bases unmatched: 7. CDR1 SGHNT and CDR2 YENEEA come from the germline V gene. CDR3 bases: TGTGCCAGCAGCTTAGACCCGGGACAGGGAGGGTACGAGCAGTACTTC. It is translated as CASSLDPGQGGYEQYF.

This clonotype was recorded at least ten times. V is TRBV5-1 and J is TRBJ2-7; 10 nucleotides line up with TRBD2. V shed 6 bases and J 6 bases; nucleotides not matched to a gene: 9. This CDR3 contains 14 residues. Germline assignment: CDR1 SGHRS and CDR2 YFSETQ. This CDR3 is CASNVAGGYVEQYF. As DNA, the CDR3 is TGCGCCAGCAACGTAGCGGGAGGATACGTCGAGCAGTACTTC.